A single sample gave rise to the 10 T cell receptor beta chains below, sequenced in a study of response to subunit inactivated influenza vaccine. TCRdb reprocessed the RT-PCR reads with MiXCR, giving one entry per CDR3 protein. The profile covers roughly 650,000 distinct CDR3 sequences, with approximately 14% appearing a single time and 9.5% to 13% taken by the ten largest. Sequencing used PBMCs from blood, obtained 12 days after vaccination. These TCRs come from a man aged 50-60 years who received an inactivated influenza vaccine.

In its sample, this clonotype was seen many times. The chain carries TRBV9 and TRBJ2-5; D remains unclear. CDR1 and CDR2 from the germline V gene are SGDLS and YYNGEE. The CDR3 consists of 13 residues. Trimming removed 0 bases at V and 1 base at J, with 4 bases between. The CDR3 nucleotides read TGTGCCAGCAGCGTAGGACTCCAAGAGACCCAGTACTTC. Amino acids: CASSVGLQETQYF.

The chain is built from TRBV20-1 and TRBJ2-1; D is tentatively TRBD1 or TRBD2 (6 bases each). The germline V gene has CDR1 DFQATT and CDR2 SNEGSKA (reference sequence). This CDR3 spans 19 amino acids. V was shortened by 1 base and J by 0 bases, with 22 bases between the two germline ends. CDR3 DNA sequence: TGCAGTGCTAGAGTACAGGGAGGCTTCTGGTCTCGCTCCTACAATGAGCAGTTCTTC. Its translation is CSARVQGGFWSRSYNEQFF.

The chain's CDR3 is CASSFSEAINEKLFF. The CDR3 region has the DNA TGTGCCAGCAGTTTCTCGGAAGCTATTAATGAAAAACTGTTTTTT. The rearrangement links TRBV28 to TRBJ1-4, with D hard to call. V lost 3 bases to trimming and J lost 4 bases, with 12 bases between them. The CDR3 runs 15 residues. The germline gives CDR1 MDHEN, CDR2 SYDVKM.

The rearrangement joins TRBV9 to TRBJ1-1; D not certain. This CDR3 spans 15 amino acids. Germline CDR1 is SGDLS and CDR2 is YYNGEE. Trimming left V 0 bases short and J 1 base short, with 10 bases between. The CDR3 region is CASSVVSSRNTEAFF. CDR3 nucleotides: TGTGCCAGCAGCGTAGTCTCATCGAGGAACACTGAAGCTTTCTTT.

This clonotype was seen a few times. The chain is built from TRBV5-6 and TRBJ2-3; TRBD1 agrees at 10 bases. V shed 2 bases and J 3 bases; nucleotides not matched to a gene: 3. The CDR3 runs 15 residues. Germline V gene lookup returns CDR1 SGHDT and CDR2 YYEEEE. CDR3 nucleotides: TGTGCCAGCAGCTTTGCGGGACAGGGGACAGATACGCAGTATTTT. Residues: CASSFAGQGTDTQYF.

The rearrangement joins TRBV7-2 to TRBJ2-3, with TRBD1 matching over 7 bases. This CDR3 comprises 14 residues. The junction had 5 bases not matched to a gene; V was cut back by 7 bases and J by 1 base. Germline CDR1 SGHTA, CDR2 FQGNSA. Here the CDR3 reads CASNRDSRTDTQYF. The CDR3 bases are TGTGCCAGCAACCGGGACAGCCGCACAGATACGCAGTATTTT. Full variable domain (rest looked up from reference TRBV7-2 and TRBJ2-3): GAGVSQSPSNKVTEKGKDVELRCDPISGHTALYWYRQSLGQGLEFLIYFQGNSAPDKSGLPSDRFSAERTGGSVSTLTIQRTQQEDSAVYLCASNRDSRTDTQYFGPGTRLTVL.

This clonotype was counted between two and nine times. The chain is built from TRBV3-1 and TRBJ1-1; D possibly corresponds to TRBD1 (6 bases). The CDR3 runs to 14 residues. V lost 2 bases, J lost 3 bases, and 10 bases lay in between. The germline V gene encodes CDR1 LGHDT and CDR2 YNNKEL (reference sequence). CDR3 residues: CASSQLQGYTEAFF. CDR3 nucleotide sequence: TGTGCCAGCAGCCAACTGCAGGGGTACACTGAAGCTTTCTTT.

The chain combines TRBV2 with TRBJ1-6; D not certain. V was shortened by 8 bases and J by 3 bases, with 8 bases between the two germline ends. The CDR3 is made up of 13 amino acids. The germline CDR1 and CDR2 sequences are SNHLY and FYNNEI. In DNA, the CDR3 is TGTGCCAGCGCGGACGACTATAATTCACCCCTCCACTTT. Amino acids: CASADDYNSPLHF.

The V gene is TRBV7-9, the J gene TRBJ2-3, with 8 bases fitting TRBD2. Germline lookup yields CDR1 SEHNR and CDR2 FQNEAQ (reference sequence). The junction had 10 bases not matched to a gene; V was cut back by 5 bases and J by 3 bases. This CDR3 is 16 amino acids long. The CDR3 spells CASSLKRGSGTDTQYF. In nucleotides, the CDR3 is TGTGCCAGCAGCCTAAAGCGGGGGTCGGGGACAGATACGCAGTATTTT.

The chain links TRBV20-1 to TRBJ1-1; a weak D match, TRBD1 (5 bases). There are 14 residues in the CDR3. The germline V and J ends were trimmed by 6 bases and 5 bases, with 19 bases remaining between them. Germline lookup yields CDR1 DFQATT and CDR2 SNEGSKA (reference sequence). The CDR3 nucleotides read TGCAGTGCCCTCGAAGGGGAACCGAAAACTGAAGCTTTCTTT. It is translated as CSALEGEPKTEAFF.